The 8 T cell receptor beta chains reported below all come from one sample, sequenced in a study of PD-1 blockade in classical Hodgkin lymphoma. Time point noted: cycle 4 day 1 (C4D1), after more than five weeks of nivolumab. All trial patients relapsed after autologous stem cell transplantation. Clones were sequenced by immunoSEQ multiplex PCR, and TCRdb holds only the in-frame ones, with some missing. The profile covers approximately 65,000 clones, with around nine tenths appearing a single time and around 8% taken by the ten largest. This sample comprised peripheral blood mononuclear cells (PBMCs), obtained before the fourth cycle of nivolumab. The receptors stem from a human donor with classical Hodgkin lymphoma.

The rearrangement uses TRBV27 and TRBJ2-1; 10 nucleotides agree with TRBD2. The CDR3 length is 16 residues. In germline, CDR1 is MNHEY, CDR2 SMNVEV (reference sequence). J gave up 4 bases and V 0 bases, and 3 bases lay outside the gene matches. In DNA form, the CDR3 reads TGTGCCAGCAGTTTATCGCTAGCGGGGGAATACAATGAGCAGTTCTTC. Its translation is CASSLSLAGEYNEQFF.

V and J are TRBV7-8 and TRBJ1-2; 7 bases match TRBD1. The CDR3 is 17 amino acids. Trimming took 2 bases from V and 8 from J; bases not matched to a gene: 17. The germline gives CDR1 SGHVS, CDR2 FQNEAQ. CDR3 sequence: CASSLPSGGDRAGGYTF. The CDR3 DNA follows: TGTGCCAGCAGCTTACCCTCGGGGGGAGACAGGGCTGGCGGCTACACCTTC.

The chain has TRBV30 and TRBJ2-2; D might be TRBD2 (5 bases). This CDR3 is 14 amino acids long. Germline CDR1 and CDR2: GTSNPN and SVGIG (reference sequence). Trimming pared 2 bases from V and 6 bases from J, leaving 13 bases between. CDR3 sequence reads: CAWSRLRDAGELFF. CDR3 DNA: TGTGCCTGGAGTAGGCTTCGGGATGCCGGGGAGCTGTTTTTT.

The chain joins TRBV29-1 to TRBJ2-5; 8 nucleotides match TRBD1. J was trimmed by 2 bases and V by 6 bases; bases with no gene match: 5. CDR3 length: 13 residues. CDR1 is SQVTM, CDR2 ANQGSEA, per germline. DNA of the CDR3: TGCAGCGTGGCCGGGACAGGACAAGAGACCCAGTACTTC. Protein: CSVAGTGQETQYF.

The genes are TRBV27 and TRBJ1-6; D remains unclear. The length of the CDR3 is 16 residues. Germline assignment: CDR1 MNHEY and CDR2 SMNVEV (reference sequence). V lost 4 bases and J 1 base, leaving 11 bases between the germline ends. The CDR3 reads CASSSDRSSYNSPLHF. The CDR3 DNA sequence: TGTGCCAGCAGTTCCGATAGATCTTCCTATAATTCACCCCTCCACTTT.

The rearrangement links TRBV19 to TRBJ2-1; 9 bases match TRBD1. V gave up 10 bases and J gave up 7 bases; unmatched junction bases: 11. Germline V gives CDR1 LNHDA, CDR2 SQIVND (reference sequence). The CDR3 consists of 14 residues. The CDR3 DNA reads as TGTGCCACCAAAGGGACAGGGTTTTCGAATGAGCAGTTCTTC. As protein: CATKGTGFSNEQFF. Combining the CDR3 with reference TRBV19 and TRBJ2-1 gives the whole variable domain DGGITQSPKYLFRKEGQNVTLSCEQNLNHDAMYWYRQDPGQGLRLIYYSQIVNDFQKGDIAEGYSVSREKKESFPLTVTSAQKNPTAFYLCATKGTGFSNEQFFGPGTRLTVL.

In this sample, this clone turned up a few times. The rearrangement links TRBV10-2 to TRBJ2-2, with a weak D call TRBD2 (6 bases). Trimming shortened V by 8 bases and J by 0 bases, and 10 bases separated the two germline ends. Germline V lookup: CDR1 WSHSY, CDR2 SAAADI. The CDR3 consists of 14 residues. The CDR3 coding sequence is TGCGCCAGCCGCGGGACGGCGAACACCGGGGAGCTGTTTTTT. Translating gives CASRGTANTGELFF.

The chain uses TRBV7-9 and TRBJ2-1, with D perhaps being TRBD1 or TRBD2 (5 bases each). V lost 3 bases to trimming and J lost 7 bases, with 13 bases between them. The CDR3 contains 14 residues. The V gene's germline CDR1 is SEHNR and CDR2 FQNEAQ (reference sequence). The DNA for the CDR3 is TGTGCCAGCAGCTTTGGGGTGGGGGTTAATGAGCAGTTCTTC. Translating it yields CASSFGVGVNEQFF.